The sequence of this TCR beta chain was determined in a study of cytomegalovirus exposure and HLA in healthy donors. Primers: 60 Vbeta forward and 13 Jbeta reverse. Clones were read by immunoSEQ multiplex PCR, and TCRdb kept only the in-frame ones, dropping some. The profile covers around 190,000 clones, with around 73% appearing a single time and 2.5% to 3.5% taken by the ten largest. The germline V gene has CDR1 SGHTA and CDR2 FQGNSA. With V trimmed by 2 bases and J by 7 bases, 8 bases remained unmatched. The CDR3 contains 15 residues. Findings and limits, study-wide: Overall, about 160 TCR beta chains were annotated as cytomegalovirus-associated. Later work found most CMV-associated TCR beta chains apparently HLA-restricted.

This clone was counted once. What it recognizes is unknown. The sample comprised PBMCs. This chain joins TRBV7-2 and TRBJ1-2; TRBD1 aligns across 9 bases. The receptor was isolated from a woman younger than 45 in good health and CMV-seronegative. The CDR3 nucleotides are TGTGCCAGCAGCTTATACAGGGGGCTTGGCGGTGGCTACACCTTC. Its protein is CASSLYRGLGGGYTF.